Presented here are 30 T cell receptor beta chains from one specimen sequenced in a study of graft-versus-host responses after intestinal transplantation. The assay was immunoSEQ multiplex PCR, and TCRdb's table has in-frame clones only and misses some. The repertoire includes about 24,000 clones, approximately 85% of them detected once, and 0.95% to 1% sits in the top ten. The sample here was PBMCs, taken roughly 68 weeks after intestinal transplant. These receptors were taken from a human patient who received an intestinal transplant, so some T cells may come from the graft donor.

This clone was picked up a small number of times. The CDR3 protein is CASSKDRRAGELFF. CDR3 nucleotides: TGCGCCAGCAGCAAAGACAGGCGGGCCGGGGAGCTGTTTTTT. The chain has TRBV5-1 and TRBJ2-2, with a tentative D call TRBD1 (6 bases). Germline lookup yields CDR1 SGHRS and CDR2 YFSETQ. Trimming stripped 4 bases from V and 6 bases from J, with 13 bases between. This CDR3 spans 14 amino acids. Full variable domain (outside the CDR3, taken from reference TRBV5-1 and TRBJ2-2): KAGVTQTPRYLIKTRGQQVTLSCSPISGHRSVSWYQQTPGQGLQFLFEYFSETQRNKGNFPGRFSGRQFSNSRSEMNVSTLELGDSALYLCASSKDRRAGELFFGEGSRLTVL.

The chain combines TRBV6-5 with TRBJ1-4; tentatively, D is TRBD1 (5 bases). Between the trimmed V and J ends, which lost 8 bases and 0 bases, there was a span of 10 bases. CDR1 MNHEY and CDR2 SVGAGI come from the germline V gene. The CDR3 spans 14 residues. The CDR3 bases are TGTGCCAGCGCGGGGGTTGCAACTAATGAAAAACTGTTTTTT. This sequence encodes CASAGVATNEKLFF.

This clone was seen a handful of times. The chain is built from TRBV4-1 and TRBJ2-7; D perhaps matches TRBD1 (5 bases). V lost 0 bases, J lost 4 bases, and 13 bases lay in between. The CDR3 has 15 residues. CDR1 is MGHRA, CDR2 YSYEKL, per germline. CDR3 in DNA: TGCGCCAGCAGCCAAGACAGGGTGCTAAGGTACGAGCAGTACTTC. This translates into CASSQDRVLRYEQYF.

This clone turned up a few times. The chain carries TRBV5-1 and TRBJ1-3; D unresolved. This CDR3 is built from 15 residues. V lost 0 bases to trimming and J lost 0 bases, with 7 bases between them. Germline V lookup: CDR1 SGHRS, CDR2 YFSETQ. CDR3 region: CASSLGLISGNTIYF. CDR3 in DNA: TGCGCCAGCAGCTTGGGACTGATCTCTGGAAACACCATATATTTT.

This CDR3 reads CASSVGHANTEAFF. In DNA form, the CDR3 reads TGTGCCAGTAGTGTGGGGCACGCGAACACTGAAGCTTTCTTT. The gene calls are TRBV19 and TRBJ1-1; the D gene is possibly TRBD1 (5 bases). Germline V gives CDR1 LNHDA, CDR2 SQIVND (reference sequence). The CDR3 runs 14 residues. The germline V and J ends were trimmed by 5 bases and 1 base, with 11 bases remaining between them.

The rearrangement uses TRBV9 and TRBJ1-5; 7 positions agree with TRBD1. The germline V gene has CDR1 SGDLS and CDR2 YYNGEE. The CDR3 is 13 amino acids. V lost 4 bases to trimming and J lost 6 bases; unmatched junction nucleotides: 4. The CDR3 loop is CASSTTGTQPQHF. The CDR3 bases are TGTGCCAGCAGCACGACAGGGACTCAGCCCCAGCATTTT. The entire variable domain, with the rest obtained from reference TRBV9 and TRBJ1-5, is as follows: DSGVTQTPKHLITATGQRVTLRCSPRSGDLSVYWYQQSLDQGLQFLIQYYNGEERAKGNILERFSAQQFPDLHSELNLSSLELGDSALYFCASSTTGTQPQHFGDGTRLSIL.

V gene TRBV11-2 combines with J gene TRBJ2-1; no definite D call. CDR3 length: 13 amino acids. The V gene's germline CDR1 is SGHAT and CDR2 FQNNGV. Trimming stripped 2 bases from V and 2 bases from J, with 4 bases between. CDR3 sequence reads: CASSLQAYNEQFF. The CDR3 nucleotides read TGTGCCAGCAGCTTACAGGCCTACAATGAGCAGTTCTTC.

CDR3 sequence (DNA): TGTGCCAGCAGCTTAGAACTCCTCTGGAATGAGCAGTTCTTC. Its protein is CASSLELLWNEQFF. The rearrangement uses TRBV7-9 and TRBJ2-1; no clear D. Trimming removed 1 base from V and 7 bases from J, with 11 bases in between. CDR1 and CDR2 (germline): SEHNR, FQNEAQ (reference sequence). This CDR3 comprises 14 residues.

This chain links TRBV19 with TRBJ2-7, with D maybe TRBD1 (6 bases). Trimming left V 3 bases short and J 4 bases short, with 13 bases between. This CDR3 has 14 amino acids. Germline CDR1 reads LNHDA; CDR2 reads SQIVND (reference sequence). Here the CDR3 DNA reads TGTGCCAGTAGTATTGGGGGCAGCCGTTACGAGCAGTACTTC. Encoded protein: CASSIGGSRYEQYF.

The rearrangement joins TRBV30 to TRBJ2-3; a weak D match, TRBD2 (6 bases). Looked up from germline, CDR1 is GTSNPN and CDR2 is SVGIG (reference sequence). The CDR3 covers 13 residues. V lost 5 bases to trimming and J lost 2 bases, with 11 bases between them. CDR3 sequence reads: CAWSAGTTDTQYF. The CDR3 coding sequence is TGTGCCTGGTCCGCGGGGACCACAGATACGCAGTATTTT.

Worth noting for this clone: An end of the junction differs from the germline gene, which may be a read error. The chain is built from TRBV7-3 and TRBJ2-1; 10 bases fit TRBD2. The germline CDR1 and CDR2 sequences are SGHTA and FQGTGA. The CDR3 is 16 residues long. The CDR3 nucleotides read TGTGCCAGCAGCGTAACTAGCGGGGCCTCCTACAATGAGCAGTTCTTC. Its protein product is CASSVTSGASYNEQFF.

The chain has TRBV12-5 and TRBJ1-2; TRBD1 agrees at 8 bases. Losses at the gene ends were 7 bases for V and 4 bases for J; bases not matched to a gene: 11. Germline V lookup: CDR1 LGHNT, CDR2 FRNRAP. The CDR3 length is 15 residues. CDR3 residues: CASAPTRQGTYGYTF. The CDR3 DNA reads as TGTGCTAGTGCCCCAACGAGACAGGGGACCTATGGCTACACCTTC.

In its sample, this clone was seen a few times. DNA of the CDR3: TGTGCCAGCAGTGCAGGGTTCACTGAAGCTTTCTTT. Amino acid sequence: CASSAGFTEAFF. The chain uses TRBV6-1 and TRBJ1-1; D perhaps matches TRBD1 (5 bases). The V gene's germline CDR1 is MNHNS and CDR2 SASEGT. CDR3 length equals 12 residues. Trimming shortened V by 4 bases and J by 4 bases, and 7 bases separated the two germline ends.

The rearrangement links TRBV7-2 to TRBJ2-1; D is uncertain. V lost 5 bases and J 7 bases, leaving 12 bases between the germline ends. The CDR3 spans 13 residues. Germline assignment: CDR1 SGHTA and CDR2 FQGNSA. CDR3 loop: CASSPGRYNEQFF. CDR3 in DNA: TGTGCCAGCAGCCCAGGACGGTATAATGAGCAGTTCTTC.

The chain couples TRBV5-4 to TRBJ1-3, with TRBD1 matching over 8 bases. CDR1 SGHNT and CDR2 YYREEE come from the germline V gene (reference sequence). Trimming took 3 bases from V and 1 from J; bases not matched to a gene: 0. The CDR3 sequence is 14 residues long. This CDR3 is CASSYRGSGNTIYF. CDR3 DNA: TGTGCCAGCAGCTACAGGGGGTCTGGAAACACCATATATTTT.

This chain uses TRBV9 with TRBJ1-1; D gene unclear. From germline, CDR1 is SGDLS and CDR2 YYNGEE. With 0 bases removed from V and 5 bases from J, the gap between germline ends came to 11 bases. The CDR3 covers 14 residues. The CDR3 here is CASSVVEGGTEAFF. The CDR3, as DNA: TGTGCCAGCAGCGTAGTGGAGGGTGGGACTGAAGCTTTCTTT.

Remarks on this clone: This same CDR3 is encoded by further DNA sequences in the sample. V is TRBV9 and J is TRBJ2-7; the match to TRBD2 covers 7 bases. Trimming cost V 4 bases and J 3 bases; bases outside gene matches: 10. CDR1 is SGDLS and CDR2 is YYNGEE in the germline V gene. CDR3 length: 15 amino acids. CDR3 residues: CASSPEGGGGYEQYF. CDR3 DNA: TGTGCCAGCAGCCCTGAAGGTGGGGGGGGCTACGAGCAGTACTTC.

This clone was observed a few times. The chain carries TRBV5-1 and TRBJ2-7; TRBD2 agrees at 13 bases. CDR1 and CDR2 (germline): SGHRS, YFSETQ. V shed 4 bases, J shed 5 bases, and the junction held 3 bases outside the gene matches. The CDR3 has 14 residues. CDR3 DNA sequence: TGCGCCAGCAGCCCCGGACTAGCGGGAGACGAGCAGTACTTC. Amino acids: CASSPGLAGDEQYF.

The chain's CDR3 is CASSEWLDGKLFF. CDR3 bases: TGTGCCAGCAGTGAATGGCTGGATGGAAAACTGTTTTTT. V usage is TRBV25-1 and J usage is TRBJ1-4; D is undetermined. The CDR3 totals 13 residues. Germline V gene data show CDR1 as MGHDK and CDR2 as SYGVNS. V lost 1 base and J 10 bases, leaving 10 bases between the germline ends.

V gene TRBV11-2 combines with J gene TRBJ2-5; possible D gene TRBD2, 7 bases. The ends were cut back, 5 bases at V and 5 bases at J, with 24 bases in the middle. From germline, CDR1 is SGHAT and CDR2 FQNNGV. The CDR3 is 17 residues long. CDR3 sequence: CASSPGGPAGVRETQYF. Here the CDR3 DNA reads TGTGCCAGCAGCCCCGGGGGGCCGGCTGGGGTGAGGGAGACCCAGTACTTC. Full variable domain (remainder filled in from reference TRBV11-2 and TRBJ2-5): EAGVAQSPRYKIIEKRQSVAFWCNPISGHATLYWYQQILGQGPKLLIQFQNNGVVDDSQLPKDRFSAERLKGVDSTLKIQPAKLEDSAVYLCASSPGGPAGVRETQYFGPGTRLLVL.

Regarding this clone: A junction end diverges from the germline sequence, so it may reflect a read error. DNA for the CDR3: TGTGCTAGCAGCCCCGGGGACTCGACCTACGAGCAGTACTTC. Translating gives CASSPGDSTYEQYF. The chain employs TRBV7-7 and TRBJ2-7, with a weak D call TRBD2 (6 bases). This CDR3 is built from 14 residues. Germline lookup yields CDR1 SSHAT and CDR2 FNYEAQ (reference sequence).

The chain is built from TRBV7-2 and TRBJ2-1; D is undetermined. Germline assignment: CDR1 SGHTA and CDR2 FQGNSA. CDR3 length equals 13 residues. Trimming took off 5 bases at V and 9 bases at J, with 14 bases between the two ends. The CDR3 sequence: CASSAPPWGEQFF. The CDR3 DNA is TGTGCCAGCAGCGCCCCCCCTTGGGGTGAGCAGTTCTTC. Supplemented by reference TRBV7-2 and TRBJ2-1, the full variable domain reads GAGVSQSPSNKVTEKGKDVELRCDPISGHTALYWYRQSLGQGLEFLIYFQGNSAPDKSGLPSDRFSAERTGGSVSTLTIQRTQQEDSAVYLCASSAPPWGEQFFGPGTRLTVL.

This clone came up a few times. J is TRBJ1-2 and V is TRBV5-6; D is undetermined. V was clipped by 3 bases and J by 8 bases, with 11 bases between them. From germline, CDR1 is SGHDT and CDR2 YYEEEE. CDR3 size: 12 residues. Written as DNA, the CDR3 is TGTGCCAGCAGCTGGGTGGCGGCGGGCTACACCTTC. It specifies CASSWVAAGYTF.

J is TRBJ2-7 and V is TRBV6-1; D is ambiguous. CDR1 is MNHNS and CDR2 is SASEGT in the germline V gene. V lost 1 base to trimming and J lost 3 bases, with 13 bases between them. The length of the CDR3 is 15 residues. The chain's CDR3 is CASSEEARRNYEQYF. The CDR3 nucleotides are TGTGCCAGCAGTGAAGAGGCACGAAGGAACTACGAGCAGTACTTC.

This chain joins TRBV12-5 and TRBJ2-3; 12 nucleotides line up with TRBD2. V gave up 4 bases and J gave up 4 bases; unmatched junction bases: 0. The CDR3 covers 14 residues. Germline CDR1 LGHNT, CDR2 FRNRAP. The CDR3 DNA reads as TGTGCTAGTGGTTCTAGCGGGAGGGCAGATACGCAGTATTTT. Its protein is CASGSSGRADTQYF.

The V gene is TRBV28, the J gene TRBJ2-7, with 11 bases aligning to TRBD2. Trimming removed 5 bases from V and 5 bases from J; junction bases left unmatched: 8. The CDR3 spans 15 residues. Germline CDR1 is MDHEN and CDR2 is SYDVKM. In DNA, the CDR3 is TGTGCCAGCAGTGTCGTGACTAGCGGGAACAACGAGCAGTACTTC. Protein product: CASSVVTSGNNEQYF.

Here the CDR3 reads CASSPGSGEQPQHF. In DNA, the CDR3 is TGCGCCAGCAGCCCTGGATCAGGGGAACAGCCCCAGCATTTT. This chain joins TRBV5-1 and TRBJ1-5; the D gene is possibly TRBD1 (6 bases). This CDR3 spans 14 amino acids. V was cut by 4 bases and J by 7 bases, with 15 bases left in between. Germline assignment: CDR1 SGHRS and CDR2 YFSETQ.

The chain links TRBV4-1 to TRBJ2-1, with D unclear. Trimming shortened V by 1 base and J by 6 bases, and 1 base separated the two germline ends. CDR1 MGHRA and CDR2 YSYEKL come from the germline V gene. The CDR3 spans 11 residues. The CDR3 region is CASSQANEQFF. The CDR3 DNA reads as TGCGCCAGCAGCCAAGCCAATGAGCAGTTCTTC.

The V call is TRBV29-1, the J call TRBJ2-1, with D uncertain. The CDR3 is 10 amino acids. Germline V gene data show CDR1 as SQVTM and CDR2 as ANQGSEA. V gave up 8 bases and J gave up 6 bases, with 8 bases separating them. CDR3 bases: TGCAGCTCGACCCGCAATGAGCAGTTCTTC. Residues: CSSTRNEQFF.

The chain combines TRBV11-2 with TRBJ2-5; D unresolved. Matching the DNA end better, TRBJ2-7 makes the J call doubtful. The germline CDR1 and CDR2 sequences are SGHAT and FQNNGV. The CDR3 contains 12 residues. CDR3 loop: CASSSRSYEQYF. CDR3 sequence (DNA): TGTGCCAGCAGCTCTCGCTCCTACGAGCAGTACTTC.